These 30 T cell receptor beta chains were all obtained from the same sample, sequenced in a study of T-cell memory formation after mild COVID-19. TCRdb reanalysed the 5' RACE reads using MiXCR and keeps one entry per CDR3 protein. This table holds approximately 44,000 distinct CDR3 sequences, roughly 7.2% found once. Sample: PBMCs or a T cell subset sorted from them (not recorded which). Receptors were obtained from a man aged 18 to 29 who had mild COVID-19 (a few samples of this study predate the infection). Cell type and time point are not known.

This clonotype was recorded at least ten times. The chain carries TRBV28 and TRBJ2-7; D call uncertain. CDR3 length: 13 residues. From germline, CDR1 is MDHEN and CDR2 SYDVKM. V gave up 6 bases and J gave up 7 bases, with 16 bases separating them. The CDR3 here is CASSLISLDEQYF. CDR3 in DNA: TGTGCCAGCAGCCTAATCTCTTTGGATGAGCAGTACTTC.

In this sample, this clonotype turned up many times. The chain links TRBV4-1 to TRBJ2-2; D is tentatively TRBD1 or TRBD2 (5 bases each). Germline CDR1 and CDR2: MGHRA and YSYEKL. CDR3 length: 15 residues. Trimming shortened V by 6 bases and J by 4 bases, and 15 bases separated the two germline ends. CDR3 sequence (DNA): TGCGCCAGCAGACTCCAGGGCCGGGGCACCGGGGAGCTGTTTTTT. It codes for CASRLQGRGTGELFF.

This clonotype was observed a handful of times. The gene calls are TRBV7-3 and TRBJ1-1; D perhaps matches TRBD1 (6 bases). In germline, CDR1 is SGHTA, CDR2 FQGTGA. The CDR3 consists of 14 residues. V dropped 5 bases and J dropped 6 bases, with 16 bases sitting between them. The CDR3 is CASSANTGTSEAFF. CDR3 nucleotides: TGTGCCAGCAGCGCAAATACAGGGACATCTGAAGCTTTCTTT.

This chain joins TRBV4-1 and TRBJ2-2; D is ambiguous. The CDR3 is 17 residues long. Per the germline V gene, CDR1 is MGHRA and CDR2 is YSYEKL. V was cut by 4 bases and J by 1 base, with 16 bases left in between. CDR3 amino acids: CASSPYPPSENTGELFF. The CDR3 nucleotides read TGCGCCAGCAGCCCCTACCCCCCTTCTGAGAACACCGGGGAGCTGTTTTTT.

This clonotype was seen repeatedly, ten times or more. The chain has TRBV7-9 and TRBJ2-1; 8 bases are shared with TRBD2. V gave up 3 bases and J gave up 6 bases; unmatched junction bases: 4. CDR1 is SEHNR and CDR2 is FQNEAQ in the germline V gene (reference sequence). CDR3 length equals 14 residues. This chain's CDR3 is CASSFGAGVNEQFF. Written as DNA, the CDR3 is TGTGCCAGCAGCTTTGGAGCGGGGGTCAATGAGCAGTTCTTC.

This clonotype was counted only a few times. The chain uses TRBV7-2 and TRBJ2-7, with 7 positions matching TRBD2. The CDR3 extends over 15 amino acids. The V and J ends lost 0 bases and 2 bases, in that order; junction bases with no gene match: 4. Per the germline V gene, CDR1 is SGHTA and CDR2 is FQGNSA. CDR3 sequence: CASSLAGTSAYEQYF. Here the CDR3 DNA reads TGTGCCAGCAGCTTAGCCGGTACTAGCGCCTACGAGCAGTACTTC.

The chain is built from TRBV12-3 or TRBV12-4 and TRBJ2-1; 10 bases are shared with TRBD2. V lost 6 bases to trimming and J lost 9 bases; unmatched junction nucleotides: 11. There are 15 residues in the CDR3. This chain's CDR3 is CASRMGSGGGGEQFF. The CDR3 region has the DNA TGTGCCAGCAGGATGGGCAGCGGGGGGGGTGGTGAGCAGTTCTTC.

This clonotype has a handful of counts. The chain employs TRBV5-1 and TRBJ2-4; D is ambiguous. Germline V gene data show CDR1 as SGHRS and CDR2 as YFSETQ. Trimming cost V 3 bases and J 0 bases, with 7 bases left between them. This CDR3 region has 14 residues. CDR3 nucleotides: TGCGCCAGCAGCTCAACAGTAGCCAAAAACATTCAGTACTTC. Protein sequence: CASSSTVAKNIQYF.

This clonotype is deemed medium-sized (0.01 to 0.1%). V and J are TRBV12-3 or TRBV12-4 and TRBJ2-7; perhaps TRBD1 as D (5 bases). The CDR3 length is 12 residues. Trimming removed 3 bases at V and 4 bases at J, with 7 bases between. CDR3 sequence: CASSLAGYEQYF. CDR3 nucleotides: TGTGCCAGCAGTTTGGCAGGGTACGAGCAGTACTTC.

This clonotype was observed a few times. The chain couples TRBV5-5 to TRBJ1-2; D gene unclear. CDR1 and CDR2 from the germline V gene are SGHKS and YYEKEE (reference sequence). The V end lost 0 bases, the J end lost 3 bases, and 9 bases lay between the germline ends. CDR3 length: 14 residues. The CDR3 spells CASSLATSDYGYTF. The CDR3 DNA reads TGTGCCAGCAGCTTGGCTACCAGTGACTATGGCTACACCTTC. Based on the CDR3 plus reference TRBV5-5 and TRBJ1-2, the full variable domain is DAGVTQSPTHLIKTRGQQVTLRCSPISGHKSVSWYQQVLGQGPQFIFQYYEKEERGRGNFPDRFSARQFPNYSSELNVNALLLGDSALYLCASSLATSDYGYTFGSGTRLTVV.

This clonotype was detected only a few times. V is TRBV9 and J is TRBJ2-2, with a tentative D call TRBD2 (7 bases). Germline V gives CDR1 SGDLS, CDR2 YYNGEE. Trimming took off 1 base at V and 1 base at J, with 11 bases between the two ends. This CDR3 has 16 amino acids. The CDR3 DNA reads as TGTGCCAGCAGCGTAAGGGGGGGCCTGAACACCGGGGAGCTGTTTTTT. Translation: CASSVRGGLNTGELFF. The full variable domain, rest sourced from reference TRBV9 and TRBJ2-2, is DSGVTQTPKHLITATGQRVTLRCSPRSGDLSVYWYQQSLDQGLQFLIQYYNGEERAKGNILERFSAQQFPDLHSELNLSSLELGDSALYFCASSVRGGLNTGELFFGEGSRLTVL.

The V call is TRBV7-2, the J call TRBJ1-4, with 8 bases that match TRBD1. Trimming took 2 bases from V and 6 from J; bases not matched to a gene: 5. Germline values: CDR1 SGHTA, CDR2 FQGNSA. This CDR3 is built from 15 residues. This chain's CDR3 is CASSLRTGRDEKLFF. CDR3 DNA: TGTGCCAGCAGCTTAAGGACAGGGAGGGATGAAAAACTGTTTTTT.

This clonotype was detected ten times or more. The V and J genes are TRBV6-1 and TRBJ1-2, with D tentatively TRBD1 (5 bases). Trimming pared 3 bases from V and 4 bases from J, leaving 9 bases between. Germline values: CDR1 MNHNS, CDR2 SASEGT. The CDR3 has 13 amino acids. This chain's CDR3 is CASSDRVTYGYTF. For the CDR3, the DNA is TGTGCCAGCAGTGACAGGGTGACCTATGGCTACACCTTC.

This clonotype was seen repeatedly, ten times or more. The chain joins TRBV7-2 to TRBJ1-5, with a weak D call TRBD1 (6 bases). The CDR3 runs 15 residues. Germline V CDR1 and CDR2: SGHTA, FQGNSA. The V gene lost 4 bases and the J gene lost 3 bases, with 13 bases spanning the gap. The CDR3 nucleotides read TGTGCCAGCAGCTCAGAGGGACATCTCAATCAGCCCCAGCATTTT. This codes for CASSSEGHLNQPQHF.

The genes are TRBV5-1 and TRBJ2-7, with D possibly TRBD1 on 6 matching bases. Trimming cost V 0 bases and J 2 bases, with 15 bases left between them. Looked up from germline, CDR1 is SGHRS and CDR2 is YFSETQ. The CDR3 length is 16 residues. As DNA, the CDR3 is TGCGCCAGCAGCTTGGCTTTTGGGACACCCCCCTACGAGCAGTACTTC. This sequence encodes CASSLAFGTPPYEQYF.

This sequence joins TRBV7-8 and TRBJ1-6; 11 positions agree with TRBD1. The CDR3 runs 18 residues. CDR1 SGHVS and CDR2 FQNEAQ come from the germline V gene. V dropped 5 bases and J dropped 10; count of bases not matched to a gene: 16. The CDR3 here is CASSPHGTGGLGGSPLHF. DNA of the CDR3: TGTGCCAGCAGCCCCCACGGGACAGGGGGTTTAGGGGGATCACCCCTCCACTTT. The whole variable domain, filled in from reference TRBV7-8 and TRBJ1-6, reads GAGVSQSPRYKVAKRGQDVALRCDPISGHVSLFWYQQALGQGPEFLTYFQNEAQLDKSGLPSDRFFAERPEGSVSTLKIQRTQQEDSAVYLCASSPHGTGGLGGSPLHFGNGTRLTVT.

The J gene is TRBJ1-2, the V gene TRBV7-9; no reliable D call. The CDR3 spans 14 residues. V was pared by 5 bases and J by 3 bases, with 13 bases between. Germline CDR1 SEHNR, CDR2 FQNEAQ (reference sequence). DNA of the CDR3: TGTGCCAGCAGCCCGCAGCCCCTTTACTATGGCTACACCTTC. It is translated as CASSPQPLYYGYTF.

The chain uses TRBV7-2 and TRBJ1-1, with TRBD1 matching 10 bases. Germline trimming cut 5 bases from V and 4 bases from J; bases unmatched to any gene: 7. CDR1 and CDR2 (germline): SGHTA, FQGNSA. There are 15 residues in the CDR3. Here the CDR3 DNA reads TGTGCCAGCAGCCCCCGACAGGGGGCGGGCACTGAAGCTTTCTTT. Encoded protein: CASSPRQGAGTEAFF.

This clonotype was detected only a few times. This sequence joins TRBV2 and TRBJ2-1; D is unclear. V was shortened by 6 bases and J by 0 bases, with 12 bases between the two germline ends. This CDR3 has 15 residues. Germline V lookup: CDR1 SNHLY, CDR2 FYNNEI. DNA for the CDR3: TGTGCCAGCAGAAACGACGCGAGCTCCTACAATGAGCAGTTCTTC. As protein: CASRNDASSYNEQFF.

This clonotype was seen a handful of times. The genes are TRBV20-1 and TRBJ2-1; the match to TRBD2 covers 12 bases. This CDR3 comprises 15 residues. Per the germline V gene, CDR1 is DFQATT and CDR2 is SNEGSKA (reference sequence). V gave up 0 bases and J gave up 9 bases; unmatched junction bases: 6. The CDR3: CSARDLAGGSVEQFF. In DNA, the CDR3 is TGCAGTGCTAGAGATCTAGCGGGGGGGTCGGTTGAGCAGTTCTTC.

V usage is TRBV4-1 and J usage is TRBJ1-1; 7 bases agree with TRBD1. The CDR3 sequence is 12 residues long. Germline V gene sequence: CDR1 MGHRA, CDR2 YSYEKL. V lost 1 base and J lost 11; bases outside the gene matches: 4. Here the CDR3 reads CASSQAGTVAFF. CDR3 sequence (DNA): TGCGCCAGCAGCCAAGCAGGGACAGTGGCTTTCTTT.

The V gene is TRBV4-3, the J gene TRBJ1-2, with a possible D match to TRBD1 (5 bases). Trimming pared 0 bases from V and 7 bases from J, leaving 15 bases between. The CDR3 totals 15 residues. Germline CDR1 LGHNA, CDR2 YSLEER. The CDR3 coding sequence is TGCGCCAGCAGCCAAGATCCAGGGCGGGAGGCTGGCTACACCTTC. It translates to CASSQDPGREAGYTF.

There are a few counts of this clonotype. This chain uses TRBV28 with TRBJ2-2, with D possibly matching TRBD1 (6 bases). The CDR3 covers 16 residues. The ends were cut back, 6 bases at V and 5 bases at J, with 19 bases in the middle. From germline, CDR1 is MDHEN and CDR2 SYDVKM. The CDR3 spells CASRSPWTVITGELFF. CDR3 nucleotides: TGTGCCAGCAGATCCCCCTGGACAGTGATAACCGGGGAGCTGTTTTTT.

At least ten counts were recorded for this clonotype. V gene TRBV24-1 combines with J gene TRBJ2-3; no clear D gene. The CDR3 runs 14 residues. V shed 5 bases and J shed 3 bases, with 11 bases lying between them. CDR1 and CDR2 from the germline V gene are KGHDR and SFDVKD. The CDR3 sequence is CATSGVGSTDTQYF. The CDR3 coding sequence is TGTGCCACCAGTGGGGTAGGGTCAACAGATACGCAGTATTTT.

V is TRBV5-1 and J is TRBJ1-4; D is perhaps TRBD1 (6 bases). Germline V gives CDR1 SGHRS, CDR2 YFSETQ. V lost 3 bases to trimming and J lost 7 bases, with 13 bases between them. The CDR3 covers 14 residues. This chain's CDR3 is CASSSMGQGEKLFF. The CDR3 DNA follows: TGCGCCAGCAGCTCTATGGGACAAGGTGAAAAACTGTTTTTT.

The chain recombines TRBV10-3 with TRBJ1-2, with TRBD1 matching 8 bases. The CDR3 spans 14 residues. V gave up 0 bases and J gave up 8 bases; unmatched junction bases: 5. Germline CDR1 ENHRY, CDR2 SYGVKD. The CDR3 region has the DNA TGTGCCATCAGTGAGTCGGTGGGACAGGAGGGCTACACCTTC. It encodes CAISESVGQEGYTF.

This clonotype was found many times. The chain carries TRBV5-6 and TRBJ2-7; 7 nucleotides line up with TRBD1. CDR3 length equals 13 residues. Germline V lookup: CDR1 SGHDT, CDR2 YYEEEE. After removal of 3 bases from V and 7 bases from J, the junction contained 7 bases not matched to a gene. CDR3: CASSSGQVEEQYV. The CDR3 DNA is TGTGCCAGCAGCTCTGGACAGGTTGAGGAGCAGTACGTC.

This clonotype was seen many times. The rearrangement links TRBV7-2 to TRBJ2-3, with D uncertain. The length of the CDR3 is 15 residues. V was clipped by 4 bases and J by 2 bases, with 13 bases between them. From germline, CDR1 is SGHTA and CDR2 FQGNSA. The CDR3 nucleotides read TGTGCCAGCAGCTCCCTTTTTTACTTCACAGATACGCAGTATTTT. It encodes CASSSLFYFTDTQYF.

CDR3 residues: CASSPSLRGGSYEQYF. The CDR3 bases are TGTGCCAGCTCCCCTTCTCTTCGGGGGGGCTCCTACGAGCAGTACTTC. V and J are TRBV7-2 and TRBJ2-7, with 8 bases fitting TRBD2. Trimming took 8 bases from V and 0 from J; bases not matched to a gene: 12. The germline V gene encodes CDR1 SGHTA and CDR2 FQGNSA. The CDR3 has 16 amino acids.

This chain connects TRBV6-2 or TRBV6-3 to TRBJ2-1, with 8 bases matching TRBD1. CDR3 length: 15 residues. Germline values: CDR1 MNHEY, CDR2 SVGEGT. V gave up 6 bases and J gave up 0 bases; unmatched junction bases: 4. CDR3 DNA sequence: TGTGCCAGCAGCCAAACAGGGGGCTCCTACAATGAGCAGTTCTTC. It codes for CASSQTGGSYNEQFF.